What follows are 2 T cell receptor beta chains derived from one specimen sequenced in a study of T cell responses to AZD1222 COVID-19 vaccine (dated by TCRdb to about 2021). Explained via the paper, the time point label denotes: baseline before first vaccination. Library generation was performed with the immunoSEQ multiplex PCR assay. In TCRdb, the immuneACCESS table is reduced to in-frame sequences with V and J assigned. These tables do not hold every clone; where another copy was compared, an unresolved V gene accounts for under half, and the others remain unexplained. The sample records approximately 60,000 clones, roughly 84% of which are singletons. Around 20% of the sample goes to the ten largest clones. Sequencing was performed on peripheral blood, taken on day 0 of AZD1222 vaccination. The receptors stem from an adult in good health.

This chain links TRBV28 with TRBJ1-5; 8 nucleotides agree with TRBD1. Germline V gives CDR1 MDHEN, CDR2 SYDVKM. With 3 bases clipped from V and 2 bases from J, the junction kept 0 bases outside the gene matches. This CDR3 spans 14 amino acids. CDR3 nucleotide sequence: TGTGCCAGCAGTTTGGACAGGGGCAATCAGCCCCAGCATTTT. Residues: CASSLDRGNQPQHF.

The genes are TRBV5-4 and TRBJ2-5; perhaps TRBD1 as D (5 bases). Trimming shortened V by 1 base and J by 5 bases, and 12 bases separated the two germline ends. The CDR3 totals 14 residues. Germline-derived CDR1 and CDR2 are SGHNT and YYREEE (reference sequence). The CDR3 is CASSLLGAGETQYF. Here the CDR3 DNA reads TGTGCCAGCAGCTTGTTAGGGGCTGGGGAGACCCAGTACTTC.